Listed here are 27 T cell receptor beta chains from one sample, sequenced in a study of Ad26.COV2.S vaccination and SARS-CoV-2 variants. TCRdb's table, derived via immunoSEQ multiplex PCR, lists solely in-frame clones and lacks some. Among around 320,000 clones listed, about nine tenths were seen once. Treatment denoted: approximately 18 received Ad26.COV2.S at low or high dose, single or two shots; roughly five received placebo; per-sample allocation not given. The samples were gathered on day 63 after the first injection of vaccine or placebo. Sequenced material: peripheral blood, taken in a trial of Ad26.COV2.S vaccine versus placebo. The origin of the receptors is a person between 18 and 65 years old who received the Ad26.COV2.S COVID-19 vaccine or a placebo.

The chain recombines TRBV19 with TRBJ1-4; tentative D call: TRBD1 (6 bases). Between the trimmed V and J ends, which lost 6 bases and 6 bases, there was a span of 14 bases. The germline V gene has CDR1 LNHDA and CDR2 SQIVND (reference sequence). The CDR3 sequence is 14 residues long. The CDR3 spells CASSAQGVYEKLFF. CDR3 nucleotide sequence: TGTGCCAGTAGCGCACAGGGTGTGTATGAAAAACTGTTTTTT.

The chain links TRBV7-8 to TRBJ2-1, with 9 bases aligning to TRBD1. This CDR3 is built from 14 residues. Trimming removed 5 bases from V and 9 bases from J; junction bases left unmatched: 8. CDR1 and CDR2 (germline): SGHVS, FQNEAQ. CDR3 residues: CASSRGQGAGEQFF. The CDR3, as DNA: TGTGCCAGCAGCAGGGGACAGGGTGCAGGTGAGCAGTTCTTC.

The V call is TRBV19, the J call TRBJ1-1, with no clear D. Germline CDR1 and CDR2: LNHDA and SQIVND (reference sequence). CDR3 size: 13 residues. Trimming shortened V by 4 bases and J by 1 base, and 7 bases separated the two germline ends. DNA for the CDR3: TGTGCCAGTAGTAGCACCAAGAACACTGAAGCTTTCTTT. Translating gives CASSSTKNTEAFF.

In nucleotides, the CDR3 is TGTGCCAGTAGTATACTCCAGAGCGTGGGTGGAAACACCATATATTTT. It yields the protein CASSILQSVGGNTIYF. The chain joins TRBV19 to TRBJ1-3; D remains ambiguous. The V gene lost 2 bases and the J gene lost 3 bases, with 14 bases spanning the gap. The CDR3 is 16 residues long. The germline V gene encodes CDR1 LNHDA and CDR2 SQIVND (reference sequence). Together with reference TRBV19 and TRBJ1-3, the CDR3 gives the full variable domain: DGGITQSPKYLFRKEGQNVTLSCEQNLNHDAMYWYRQDPGQGLRLIYYSQIVNDFQKGDIAEGYSVSREKKESFPLTVTSAQKNPTAFYLCASSILQSVGGNTIYFGEGSWLTVV.

The chain recombines TRBV10-3 with TRBJ2-7; no clear D gene. The CDR3 covers 14 residues. From germline, CDR1 is ENHRY and CDR2 SYGVKD. Trimming left V 2 bases short and J 4 bases short, with 12 bases between. CDR3 region: CAISETGSPYEQYF. In DNA, the CDR3 is TGTGCCATCAGTGAGACTGGGTCACCATACGAGCAGTACTTC.

This chain links TRBV4-1 with TRBJ2-7, with D perhaps TRBD2 (5 bases). The CDR3 consists of 16 residues. V was clipped by 0 bases and J by 0 bases, with 12 bases between them. The germline V gene has CDR1 MGHRA and CDR2 YSYEKL. The CDR3 DNA follows: TGCGCCAGCAGCCAAGACGCCGGGAAAAGCTCCTACGAGCAGTACTTC. This sequence encodes CASSQDAGKSSYEQYF.

The V call is TRBV7-3, the J call TRBJ2-6; no clear D. This CDR3 has 16 amino acids. The germline V and J ends were trimmed by 5 bases and 2 bases, with 13 bases remaining between them. The V gene's germline CDR1 is SGHTA and CDR2 FQGTGA. The CDR3 loop is CASSTNAPAGANVLTF. In DNA, the CDR3 is TGTGCCAGCAGCACTAACGCCCCCGCTGGGGCCAACGTCCTGACTTTC.

This clone appeared a single time. V is TRBV5-6 and J is TRBJ1-2; D gene uncertain. Germline V CDR1 and CDR2: SGHDT, YYEEEE. There are 11 residues in the CDR3. V was pared by 0 bases and J by 8 bases, with 5 bases between. The CDR3 region has the DNA TGTGCCAGCAGCTTGGGTGAAGGCTACACCTTC. Its protein product is CASSLGEGYTF.

The rearrangement uses TRBV4-3 and TRBJ2-7; D may be TRBD2 (6 bases). CDR3 length: 15 residues. Germline CDR1 LGHNA, CDR2 YSLEER. V was clipped by 4 bases and J by 4 bases, with 17 bases between them. The CDR3 here is CASSRLAGSSYEQYF. As DNA, the CDR3 is TGCGCCAGCAGCCGTTTGGCGGGGAGTAGTTACGAGCAGTACTTC.

The V call is TRBV19, the J call TRBJ2-7, with 7 bases identical to TRBD1. The CDR3 covers 14 residues. Germline-derived CDR1 and CDR2 are LNHDA and SQIVND (reference sequence). V shed 5 bases and J 2 bases; nucleotides not matched to a gene: 6. For the CDR3, the DNA is TGTGCCAGTAGTGCCCAGACAGGGACCTACGAGCAGTACTTC. It translates to CASSAQTGTYEQYF.

This clone was seen only a few times. This chain uses TRBV2 with TRBJ1-5; D may be TRBD1 (6 bases). This CDR3 comprises 18 residues. CDR1 and CDR2 from the germline V gene are SNHLY and FYNNEI. The germline V and J ends were trimmed by 6 bases and 2 bases, with 23 bases remaining between them. The CDR3: CASSTNPPGGAGNQPQHF. CDR3 bases: TGTGCCAGCAGCACAAATCCGCCGGGGGGCGCGGGCAATCAGCCCCAGCATTTT.

V is TRBV2 and J is TRBJ1-5, with TRBD1 matching 7 bases. The germline V gene has CDR1 SNHLY and CDR2 FYNNEI. The ends lost 6 bases at V and 4 bases at J; junction bases unmatched: 6. The CDR3 loop spans 14 amino acids. The CDR3: CASRELQGNQPQHF. DNA of the CDR3: TGTGCCAGCAGAGAATTACAGGGGAATCAGCCCCAGCATTTT.

The chain combines TRBV7-2 with TRBJ2-1; no firm D call. Looked up from germline, CDR1 is SGHTA and CDR2 is FQGNSA. Between the trimmed V and J ends, which lost 4 bases and 6 bases, there was a span of 16 bases. The CDR3 is made up of 15 amino acids. CDR3 sequence: CASSYGSPEFNEQFF. The CDR3 coding sequence is TGTGCCAGCAGCTATGGATCCCCCGAGTTCAATGAGCAGTTCTTC.

In its sample, this clone was seen a few times. J is TRBJ1-5 and V is TRBV25-1, with D possibly TRBD1 on 6 matching bases. V lost 3 bases and J lost 4, with 10 bases in between. The CDR3 sequence is 14 residues long. Germline CDR1 MGHDK, CDR2 SYGVNS. The CDR3 DNA reads as TGTGCCAGCAGTGATCATCAGGGGAATCAGCCCCAGCATTTT. Its protein is CASSDHQGNQPQHF.

In its sample, this clone was seen once. The chain has TRBV5-1 and TRBJ2-2, with D perhaps matching TRBD2 (6 bases). The germline V and J ends were trimmed by 0 bases and 1 base, with 13 bases remaining between them. The CDR3 totals 17 residues. From germline, CDR1 is SGHRS and CDR2 YFSETQ. CDR3 amino acids: CASSLGRLGVNTGELFF. DNA of the CDR3: TGCGCCAGCAGCTTGGGCAGACTAGGGGTGAACACCGGGGAGCTGTTTTTT.

The chain is built from TRBV18 and TRBJ2-5; the D gene is possibly TRBD2 (6 bases). Trimming shortened V by 2 bases and J by 2 bases, and 12 bases separated the two germline ends. This CDR3 has 15 amino acids. From germline, CDR1 is KGHSH and CDR2 LQKENI. The CDR3 DNA follows: TGTGCCAGCTCACCAGGGACTGGGGGGCAAGAGACCCAGTACTTC. It yields the protein CASSPGTGGQETQYF.

The genes are TRBV28 and TRBJ1-5, with a tentative D call TRBD1 (6 bases). Between the trimmed V and J ends, which lost 6 bases and 1 base, there was a span of 13 bases. Germline CDR1 and CDR2: MDHEN and SYDVKM. The length of the CDR3 is 15 residues. The CDR3 sequence: CASSSGGASNQPQHF. The CDR3 nucleotides read TGTGCCAGCAGCTCGGGGGGCGCGAGCAATCAGCCCCAGCATTTT.

The V and J genes are TRBV6-1 and TRBJ1-6; D is unresolved. This CDR3 has 14 residues. V was cut by 3 bases and J by 10 bases, with 13 bases left in between. Looked up from germline, CDR1 is MNHNS and CDR2 is SASEGT. The CDR3 sequence is CASSDSLNGSPLHF. CDR3 sequence (DNA): TGTGCCAGCAGTGATTCGCTTAACGGGTCACCCCTCCACTTT.

This clone was observed a single time. The chain is built from TRBV29-1 and TRBJ1-1; 7 nucleotides line up with TRBD1. The CDR3 runs to 15 residues. Trimming at V came to 6 bases and at J to 0 bases, leaving 10 bases not matched to a gene. Germline V gene lookup returns CDR1 SQVTM and CDR2 ANQGSEA. DNA of the CDR3: TGCAGCGTCCTTCCTACAGGGGACATGAACACTGAAGCTTTCTTT. Translating it yields CSVLPTGDMNTEAFF.

The chain carries TRBV7-3 and TRBJ2-7; maybe TRBD1 (5 bases). Trimming took off 2 bases at V and 2 bases at J, with 13 bases between the two ends. Germline V lookup: CDR1 SGHTA, CDR2 FQGTGA. This CDR3 spans 15 amino acids. The CDR3 sequence is CASSLLAGKTYEQYF. For the CDR3, the DNA is TGTGCCAGCAGCTTACTCGCAGGGAAAACCTACGAGCAGTACTTC.

The chain links TRBV6-5 to TRBJ1-1; D is unclear. Trimming cost V 7 bases and J 5 bases, with 14 bases left between them. Germline V lookup: CDR1 MNHEY, CDR2 SVGAGI. The CDR3 is 13 residues long. The CDR3 reads CASKVRGRTEAFF. The CDR3 DNA reads TGTGCCAGCAAGGTACGAGGGCGAACTGAAGCTTTCTTT.

This rearrangement joins TRBV30 to TRBJ2-2; unclear D gene. V lost 0 bases to trimming and J lost 4 bases, with 18 bases between them. In germline, CDR1 is GTSNPN, CDR2 SVGIG (reference sequence). The CDR3 has 17 residues. As DNA, the CDR3 is TGTGCCTGGAGTGTACTGAATCGAAAACCGGGCACCGGGGAGCTGTTTTTT. Translation: CAWSVLNRKPGTGELFF.

The chain couples TRBV4-2 to TRBJ1-1; D may be TRBD1 (6 bases). The germline CDR1 and CDR2 sequences are LGHNA and YNFKEQ. The V end was cut by 0 bases, the J end by 3 bases, with 8 bases between. The CDR3 runs 14 residues. The CDR3 region is CASSQDRGYTEAFF. CDR3 nucleotides: TGTGCCAGCAGCCAAGACAGGGGCTACACTGAAGCTTTCTTT.

The chain couples TRBV11-3 to TRBJ2-1; 7 bases line up with TRBD2. Trimming removed 5 bases from V and 4 bases from J; junction bases left unmatched: 5. Germline assignment: CDR1 SGHNT and CDR2 YENEEA. The CDR3 totals 14 residues. The CDR3 sequence: CASSSLGGYNEQFF. The CDR3 nucleotides read TGTGCCAGCAGCAGTCTCGGGGGGTACAATGAGCAGTTCTTC.

The genes are TRBV6-6 and TRBJ1-4; D uncertain. The germline CDR1 and CDR2 sequences are MNHNY and SVGAGI (reference sequence). V was cut by 6 bases and J by 7 bases, with 9 bases left in between. This CDR3 has 12 residues. The CDR3 loop is CASRRDAEKLFF. In DNA form, the CDR3 reads TGTGCCAGCAGGCGCGATGCTGAAAAACTGTTTTTT.

The chain carries TRBV30 and TRBJ2-2, with 8 bases aligning to TRBD1. Germline assignment: CDR1 GTSNPN and CDR2 SVGIG (reference sequence). The CDR3 sequence is 17 residues long. Unmatched junction bases numbered 13, after V lost 5 bases and J lost 2 bases. CDR3 sequence reads: CAWRRPPGQENTGELFF. The CDR3 nucleotides are TGTGCCTGGCGTAGGCCCCCGGGACAGGAAAACACCGGGGAGCTGTTTTTT.

The rearrangement uses TRBV6-5 and TRBJ1-5; 7 positions agree with TRBD1. Germline V gene data show CDR1 as MNHEY and CDR2 as SVGAGI. J was trimmed by 2 bases and V by 7 bases; bases with no gene match: 8. The length of the CDR3 is 15 residues. Here the CDR3 DNA reads TGTGCCAGCAACCCCGAGGGGGCCGGCAATCAGCCCCAGCATTTT. It translates to CASNPEGAGNQPQHF.